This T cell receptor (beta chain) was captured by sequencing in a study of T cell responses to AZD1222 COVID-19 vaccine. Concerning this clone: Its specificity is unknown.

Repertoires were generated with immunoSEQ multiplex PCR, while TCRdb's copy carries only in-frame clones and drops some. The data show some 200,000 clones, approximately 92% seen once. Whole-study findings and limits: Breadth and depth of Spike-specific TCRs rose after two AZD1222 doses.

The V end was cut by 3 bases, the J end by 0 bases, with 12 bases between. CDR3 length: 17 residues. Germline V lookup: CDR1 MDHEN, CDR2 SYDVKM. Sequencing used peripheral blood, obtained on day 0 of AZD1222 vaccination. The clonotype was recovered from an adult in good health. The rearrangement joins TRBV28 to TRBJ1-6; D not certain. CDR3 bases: TGTGCCAGCAGTTTTGGGCACAGAAGCTCCTATAATTCACCCCTCCACTTT. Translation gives CASSFGHRSSYNSPLHF.